These 13 T cell receptor beta chains were sequenced from one sample in a study of cytomegalovirus exposure and HLA in healthy donors. Clones were sequenced by immunoSEQ multiplex PCR, and TCRdb holds only the in-frame ones, with some missing. The sample has more than 95,000 clones, 90% to 97% seen once. Sequencing was performed on PBMCs. These receptors came from a man younger than 30 in good health and CMV-seronegative.

This chain links TRBV11-1 with TRBJ2-7; 9 bases agree with TRBD1. The V gene end was trimmed by 3 bases and the J gene end by 8 bases; junction bases not matched to a gene: 2. Germline V CDR1 and CDR2: SGHAT, FQDESV (reference sequence). CDR3 length equals 12 residues. This CDR3 is CASSFGTGKQYF. The DNA for the CDR3 is TGTGCCAGCAGCTTTGGGACAGGGAAGCAGTACTTC. Drawing the rest from reference TRBV11-1 and TRBJ2-7, the complete variable domain is EAEVAQSPRYKITEKSQAVAFWCDPISGHATLYWYRQILGQGPELLVQFQDESVVDDSQLPKDRFSAERLKGVDSTLKIQPAELGDSAMYLCASSFGTGKQYFGPGTRLTVT.

The chain carries TRBV30 and TRBJ2-5; a weak D match, TRBD1 (6 bases). Trimming removed 2 bases from V and 5 bases from J, with 9 bases in between. Per germline, CDR1 GTSNPN and CDR2 SVGIG (reference sequence). The CDR3 has 12 residues. In DNA form, the CDR3 reads TGTGCCTGGAGTACAGGGTGGGAGACCCAGTACTTC. Its translation is CAWSTGWETQYF.

The chain carries TRBV19 and TRBJ2-3, with 8 bases matching TRBD2. V was clipped by 0 bases and J by 3 bases; unmatched bases: 5. CDR3 length: 16 amino acids. Germline CDR1 LNHDA, CDR2 SQIVND (reference sequence). The CDR3: CASSIDPGLGTDTQYF. CDR3 nucleotides: TGTGCCAGTAGTATAGACCCGGGACTAGGGACAGATACGCAGTATTTT.

This clone was recorded only once. The genes are TRBV10-3 and TRBJ2-5; TRBD2 is a possible D gene (6 bases). CDR1 and CDR2 from the germline V gene are ENHRY and SYGVKD. The CDR3 runs to 14 residues. The V end was cut by 4 bases, the J end by 3 bases, with 12 bases between. The CDR3 is CAISAAPGEETQYF. For the CDR3, the DNA is TGTGCCATCAGTGCGGCCCCGGGGGAAGAGACCCAGTACTTC.

This chain links TRBV14 with TRBJ1-5, with 12 positions matching TRBD1. The CDR3 covers 16 residues. V shed 6 bases and J 1 base; nucleotides not matched to a gene: 4. Germline CDR1 reads SGHDN; CDR2 reads FVKESK. The CDR3 DNA follows: TGTGCCAGCAGTCCGGGACAGGGGGCAAGCAATCAGCCCCAGCATTTT. It specifies CASSPGQGASNQPQHF.

V gene TRBV6-5 combines with J gene TRBJ2-7, with D perhaps TRBD2 (6 bases). The V end was cut by 6 bases, the J end by 5 bases, with 17 bases between. Germline CDR1 MNHEY, CDR2 SVGAGI. This CDR3 has 14 residues. In nucleotides, the CDR3 is TGTGCCAGCAGAAACCGGGACTCCTTGAACGAGCAGTACTTC. It yields the protein CASRNRDSLNEQYF.

The rearrangement joins TRBV6-5 to TRBJ1-2; D unresolved. The length of the CDR3 is 14 residues. The ends were cut back, 7 bases at V and 0 bases at J, with 12 bases in the middle. Per germline, CDR1 MNHEY and CDR2 SVGAGI. CDR3 in DNA: TGTGCCAGCACTCCCAGGCTAACTAACTATGGCTACACCTTC. Its protein is CASTPRLTNYGYTF.

The rearrangement links TRBV18 to TRBJ1-4; 9 nucleotides line up with TRBD1. Germline V gene sequence: CDR1 KGHSH, CDR2 LQKENI. The CDR3 extends over 15 amino acids. J gave up 4 bases and V 3 bases, and 3 bases lay outside the gene matches. The CDR3 spells CASSPGDRVNEKLFF. CDR3 nucleotides: TGTGCCAGCTCACCCGGGGACAGGGTTAATGAAAAACTGTTTTTT.

This rearrangement joins TRBV9 to TRBJ2-1, with a possible D match to TRBD2 (6 bases). Germline V gene sequence: CDR1 SGDLS, CDR2 YYNGEE. The length of the CDR3 is 16 residues. Trimming took 4 bases from V and 8 from J, leaving 22 bases between them. CDR3 amino acids: CASSRREARRRDEQFF. CDR3 bases: TGTGCCAGCAGCCGGAGGGAAGCGAGACGCAGAGATGAGCAGTTCTTC.

The chain is built from TRBV29-1 and TRBJ2-2; tentatively, D is TRBD1 (7 bases). Trimming cost V 2 bases and J 0 bases, with 16 bases left between them. The CDR3 covers 17 residues. Germline-derived CDR1 and CDR2 are SQVTM and ANQGSEA. CDR3 in DNA: TGCAGCGTTGAACGAAGGAGGGACAGAACGAACACCGGGGAGCTGTTTTTT. Translation: CSVERRRDRTNTGELFF.

V usage is TRBV7-3 and J usage is TRBJ2-1, with 9 bases matching TRBD1. V gave up 4 bases and J gave up 2 bases; unmatched junction bases: 9. The germline gives CDR1 SGHTA, CDR2 FQGTGA. CDR3 length equals 17 residues. DNA of the CDR3: TGTGCCAGCAGCTCCGGACAGGGGATATGGCCCTACAATGAGCAGTTCTTC. Translating it yields CASSSGQGIWPYNEQFF.

The V and J genes are TRBV5-6 and TRBJ2-1, with D maybe TRBD1 (6 bases). Germline lookup yields CDR1 SGHDT and CDR2 YYEEEE. The V gene lost 3 bases and the J gene lost 5 bases, with 18 bases spanning the gap. The CDR3 length is 16 residues. Written as DNA, the CDR3 is TGTGCCAGCAGCTGGGCCCCGCAGGGGCCCAACAATGAGCAGTTCTTC. This translates into CASSWAPQGPNNEQFF.

The V and J genes are TRBV11-2 and TRBJ2-1, with TRBD2 matching over 9 bases. V lost 1 base to trimming and J lost 6 bases; unmatched junction nucleotides: 4. The CDR3 runs to 15 residues. Per the germline V gene, CDR1 is SGHAT and CDR2 is FQNNGV. CDR3 loop: CASSLGAGGSNEQFF. CDR3 sequence (DNA): TGTGCCAGCAGCTTAGGAGCGGGAGGCTCCAATGAGCAGTTCTTC.